The T cell receptor (beta chain) described here comes from a study of shared clonotypes between healthy human individuals (dated by TCRdb to 2020 to 2021). In terms of the full investigation: The cohort comprised a couple of women and a few men aged 18 to 49 years. Libraries were prepared and TCR repertoires were sequenced by different laboratories using diverse techniques, in order to increase sequencing depth and limit assay-specific biases. For each donor, three plates each were used for CD4 naive and CD4 memory, two plates were used for CD8 naive, and one plate was used for CD8 memory. To estimate repertoire size and how much clonotypes are shared between individuals, the study performed deep sequencing of blood TCR repertoires from roughly five healthy adults. Between about 0.85 and 10 billion PBMCs per donor were obtained by leukapheresis.

Donors were healthy HIV-negative adults with no recently reported acute infections or vaccinations. All donors were Caucasian adults living in Nashville, Tennessee, USA. Magnetic negative selection was used to enrich CD4+ T cells, after which naive cells were positively selected on CD45RA and the negative fraction became the memory subset. After blood collection by leukapheresis, PBMCs were isolated using Ficoll-Histopaque density gradient centrifugation and then cryopreserved in the vapor phase of liquid nitrogen. Analytical flow cytometry was used to check the purity and quantity of every magnetically sorted T cell population. From each sorted fraction, genomic DNA was isolated and quantified by UV absorbance on a Nanodrop 2000c. Regarding this clone: Its target antigen remains unknown. Per-base quality was not reported, and no clone a single base away is much larger than it.

What the study reported, not specific to this receptor: Pairwise subsampling indicated that sequencing depth was expected to affect the degree of clonotype sharing among donors. Sampling was limited to blood, and TCR repertoires in tissue likely differ from TCR repertoires in blood. Larger estimated clonotype richness was generally found for naive subsets than for memory subsets. Incomplete sequencing was indicated by rarefaction of sorted-subset datasets, despite the large sequencing depth. The small number of donors limited the genetic and exposure-history diversity represented. Approximately 5% of naive CD4, 3.5% of naive CD8, approximately 2% of memory CD4, and 0.4% of memory CD8 clonotypes were shared across four donors. Compared with non-shared clonotypes, clonotypes shared by all four sorted-subset donors had higher generation probabilities.

Including cysteine and phenylalanine, the CDR3 has 14 amino acids. This entry keeps only the CDR3 DNA: 42 bases, framed from base 1. The germline V gene encodes CDR1 SGHKS and CDR2 YYEKEE (reference sequence). Here V drops 4 bases and J drops 3 bases, and the junction holds 2 bases not matched to any gene. TCR CDR3 regions were amplified from genomic DNA by multiplex PCR using the deep immunoSEQ assay. Extracted genomic DNA from each cell subset was distributed evenly across all wells of several immunoSEQ 96-well plates, and each plate was treated as a replicate. For sorted subsets, around 200 ng genomic DNA, equal to some 30,000 T cell genomes, was loaded into each replicate PCR. The purified libraries were quantified using a Qubit 3.0 fluorometer, sized with a Bioanalyzer 2100, and then quantified again using the KAPA Library Quantification kit. Every immunoSEQ 96-well plate was sequenced on a dedicated single-read 150-cycle Illumina NextSeq 550 flow cell. On the authors' methods: Because only junctional sequences without quality scores were contained in the immunoSEQ output, filtering matching that applied to full-length reads could not be performed. To assign V/J genes and CDR3, sequences were annotated against IMGT germline references using PyIR, a Python wrapper for IgBLAST v1.9. Reads were filtered out if the reads had weak V/J assignments (E-value above 1e-6), no CDR3, stop codons, out-of-frame junctions, or ambiguous translated residues. V3J clonotypes were defined by identical inferred V gene, J gene, and CDR3 amino acid sequence. To compute the percentage overlap between repertoires, the number of shared unique clonotypes was divided by the size of the smaller repertoire. Richness of each repertoire was evaluated using RTK rarefaction, the Chao1 estimator, and Recon v2.1 estimates of unobserved clonotypes. OLGA was used to compute generation probabilities for all TCRbeta clonotypes that the gDNA method yielded from four donors. TCRdb holds this immuneACCESS table with in-frame rearrangements only. Some clones are missing; in checked studies, unresolved V genes explain under half, and the rest has no known cause. V, J and clone size are those of that table, while D and trimming were read from the DNA. The sample has around 1.6 million clones on record, 95% to 99% of them singletons. Around 0.45% of the sample goes to the ten largest clones.

Sequencing was done on a sample of naive CD4+ T cells sorted from blood. In the paper's terms, the cell subset or site label means: CD45RA+ positively selected. Recombination joined TRBV5-5 with TRBJ2-7; 12 nucleotides in the junction match TRBD2. The clonotype originates from a man under 40 in good health. The DNA is as follows: TGTGCCAGCAGCCCGACTAGCGGGAGCTACGAGCAGTACTTC. Its translation reads: CASSPTSGSYEQYF.